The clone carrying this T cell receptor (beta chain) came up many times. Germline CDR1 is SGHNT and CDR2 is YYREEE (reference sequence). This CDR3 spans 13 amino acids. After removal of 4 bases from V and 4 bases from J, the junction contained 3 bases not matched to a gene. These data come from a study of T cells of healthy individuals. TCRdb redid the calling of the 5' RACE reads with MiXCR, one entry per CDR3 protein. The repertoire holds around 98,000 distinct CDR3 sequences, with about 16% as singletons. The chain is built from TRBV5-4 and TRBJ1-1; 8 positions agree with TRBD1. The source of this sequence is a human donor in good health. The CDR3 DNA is TGTGCCAGCAGCAACAGGGGGAGCACTGAAGCTTTCTTT. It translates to CASSNRGSTEAFF.